This record looks at one T cell receptor beta chain sequence and its context. Diagnoses were established using clinical symptoms, serum thyroxine and TRAb, thyroid ultrasound and orbital computed tomography. The CDR3 runs 14 residues. Germline CDR1 is SGHNT and CDR2 is YYREEE (reference sequence). J lost 3 bases, V lost 7 bases, and 5 bases had no gene match. The data belong to a study of T cells in Graves' hyperthyroidism and ophthalmopathy. The investigators amplified TCR beta CDR3 regions from RNA transcripts. Primed by the HTBI set, a first-round RT-PCR was run on the TCR CDR3. TCRdb re-analysed the multiplex PCR reads in MiXCR, keeping a single row per CDR3 protein. The data contain 300,000 to 400,000 distinct CDR3 sequences, approximately 15% of them singletons.

V gene TRBV5-4 combines with J gene TRBJ2-7; 12 bases agree with TRBD2. Sequenced: blood. The receptor's source is a woman aged 55-70 years with Graves' hyperthyroidism. The CDR3 nucleotides are TGTGCCAGCGCTAGCGGGAGGGACTTCTACGAGCAGTACTTC. Its protein is CASASGRDFYEQYF.